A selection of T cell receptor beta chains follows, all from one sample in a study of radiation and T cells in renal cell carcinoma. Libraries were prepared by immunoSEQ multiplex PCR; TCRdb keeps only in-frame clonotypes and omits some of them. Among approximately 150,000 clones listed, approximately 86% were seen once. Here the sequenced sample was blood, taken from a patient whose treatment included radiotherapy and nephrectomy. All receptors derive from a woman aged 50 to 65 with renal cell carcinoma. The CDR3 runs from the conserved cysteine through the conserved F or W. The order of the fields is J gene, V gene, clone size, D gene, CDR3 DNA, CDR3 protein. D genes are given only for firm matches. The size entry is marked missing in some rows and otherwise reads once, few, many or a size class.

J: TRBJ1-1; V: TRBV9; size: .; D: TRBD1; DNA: TGTGCCAGCAGCAACACAGGGGCCACTGAAGCTTTCTTT; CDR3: CASSNTGATEAFF
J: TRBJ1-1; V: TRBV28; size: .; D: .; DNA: TGTGCCAGCAGTCGGGTCGAAGCTTTCTTT; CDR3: CASSRVEAFF
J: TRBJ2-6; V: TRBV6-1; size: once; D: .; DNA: TGTGCCAGCAGTGAAACACCATTGCCGGGCGTCCTGACTTTC; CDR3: CASSETPLPGVLTF
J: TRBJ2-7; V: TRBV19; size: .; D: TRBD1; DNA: TGTGCCAGTAGGACTCCGGGACAGGGGGACGAGCAGTACTTC; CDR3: CASRTPGQGDEQYF
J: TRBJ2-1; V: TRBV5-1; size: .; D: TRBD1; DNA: TGCGCCAGCAGCGATCCGGGACAGGGCCCCAATGAGCAGTTCTTC; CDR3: CASSDPGQGPNEQFF
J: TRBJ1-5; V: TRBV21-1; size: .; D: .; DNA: TGTGCCAGCAACCACCCACGGGAAACAGACGGCAATCAGCCCCAGCATTTT; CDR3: CASNHPRETDGNQPQHF
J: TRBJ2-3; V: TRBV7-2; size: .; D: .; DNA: TGTGCCAGCAGCTTAGCGAATACGCAGTATTTT; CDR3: CASSLANTQYF
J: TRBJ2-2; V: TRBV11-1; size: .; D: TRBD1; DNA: TGTGCCAGCAGCTCCCGGGACAGGGGGGGCACCGGGGAGCTGTTTTTT; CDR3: CASSSRDRGGTGELFF
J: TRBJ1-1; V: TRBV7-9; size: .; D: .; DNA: TGTGCCAGTAACCCGGGTGCAGGGAACACTGAAGCTTTCTTT; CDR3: CASNPGAGNTEAFF
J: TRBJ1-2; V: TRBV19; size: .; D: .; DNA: TGTGCCAGTAGGACTCACCGGGGGCTTAACTATGGCTACACCTTC; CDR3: CASRTHRGLNYGYTF
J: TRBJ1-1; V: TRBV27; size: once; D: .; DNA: TGTGCCAGCAGTTCATGGACAGAAAAGATGAACACTGAAGCTTTCTTT; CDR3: CASSSWTEKMNTEAFF